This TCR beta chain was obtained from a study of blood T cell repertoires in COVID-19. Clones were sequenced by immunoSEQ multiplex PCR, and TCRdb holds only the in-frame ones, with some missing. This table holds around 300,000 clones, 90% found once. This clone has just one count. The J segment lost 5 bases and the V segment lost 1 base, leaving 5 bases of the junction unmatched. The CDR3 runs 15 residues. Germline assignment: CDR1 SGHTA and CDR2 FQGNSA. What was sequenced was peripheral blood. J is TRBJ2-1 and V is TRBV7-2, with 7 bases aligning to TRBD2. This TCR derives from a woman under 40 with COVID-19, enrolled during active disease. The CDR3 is CASSLGGSIHNEQFF. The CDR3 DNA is TGTGCCAGCAGCTTAGGCGGGAGTATCCACAATGAGCAGTTCTTC. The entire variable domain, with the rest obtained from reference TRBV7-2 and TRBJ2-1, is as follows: GAGVSQSPSNKVTEKGKDVELRCDPISGHTALYWYRQSLGQGLEFLIYFQGNSAPDKSGLPSDRFSAERTGGSVSTLTIQRTQQEDSAVYLCASSLGGSIHNEQFFGPGTRLTVL.